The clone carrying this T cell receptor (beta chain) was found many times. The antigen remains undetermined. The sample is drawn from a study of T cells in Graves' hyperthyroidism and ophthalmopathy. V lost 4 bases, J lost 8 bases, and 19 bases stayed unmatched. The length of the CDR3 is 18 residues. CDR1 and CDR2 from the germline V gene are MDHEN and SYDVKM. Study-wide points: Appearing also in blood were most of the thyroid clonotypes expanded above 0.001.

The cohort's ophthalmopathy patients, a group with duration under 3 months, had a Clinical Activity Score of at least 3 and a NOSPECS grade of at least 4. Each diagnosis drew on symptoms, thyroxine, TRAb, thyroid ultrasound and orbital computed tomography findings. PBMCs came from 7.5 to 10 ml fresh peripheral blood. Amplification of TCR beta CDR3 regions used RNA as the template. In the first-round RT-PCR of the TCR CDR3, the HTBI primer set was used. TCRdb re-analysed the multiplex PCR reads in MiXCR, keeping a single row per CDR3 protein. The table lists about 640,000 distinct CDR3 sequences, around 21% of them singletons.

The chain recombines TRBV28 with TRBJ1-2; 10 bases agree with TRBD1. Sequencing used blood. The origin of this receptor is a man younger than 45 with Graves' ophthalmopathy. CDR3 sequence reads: CASSSLIRRGTGVGGYTF. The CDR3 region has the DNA TGTGCCAGCAGTTCGCTTATTCGCCGCGGGACAGGGGTTGGAGGCTACACCTTC.